This T cell receptor (beta chain) was sequenced for a study of cytomegalovirus exposure and HLA in healthy donors. Whole-study findings and limits: Data from an earlier analysis indicated that most TCR beta V segments were productive either about 87% or about 30% of the time.

Vbeta (60) and Jbeta (13) primers were used in the PCR. Authors' data handling: Unique TCR beta chains numbered approximately 80 million in a later analysis, with 10 million to 14 million shared. Method: immunoSEQ multiplex PCR; TCRdb's copy keeps in-frame clones and lacks some. That table supplies the V and J calls and clone size; D and trimming were determined from the DNA. The sample table includes about 59,000 clones. In germline, CDR1 is KGHSH, CDR2 LQKENI. This CDR3 spans 14 amino acids. J lost 6 bases, V lost 6 bases, and 9 bases had no gene match. A word on this clone: Antigen specificity is unknown.

The clonotype originates from a man under 40 in good health and CMV-seropositive. Sequenced material: PBMCs. V usage is TRBV18 and J usage is TRBJ1-1, with 8 bases aligning to TRBD1. DNA of the CDR3: TGTGCCAGCTCCTTCCAGGACAGGGCCGCTGAAGCTTTCTTT. Encoded protein: CASSFQDRAAEAFF. The entire variable domain, with the rest obtained from reference TRBV18 and TRBJ1-1, is as follows: NAGVMQNPRHLVRRRGQEARLRCSPMKGHSHVYWYRQLPEEGLKFMVYLQKENIIDESGMPKERFSAEFPKEGPSILRIQQVVRGDSAAYFCASSFQDRAAEAFFGQGTRLTVV.